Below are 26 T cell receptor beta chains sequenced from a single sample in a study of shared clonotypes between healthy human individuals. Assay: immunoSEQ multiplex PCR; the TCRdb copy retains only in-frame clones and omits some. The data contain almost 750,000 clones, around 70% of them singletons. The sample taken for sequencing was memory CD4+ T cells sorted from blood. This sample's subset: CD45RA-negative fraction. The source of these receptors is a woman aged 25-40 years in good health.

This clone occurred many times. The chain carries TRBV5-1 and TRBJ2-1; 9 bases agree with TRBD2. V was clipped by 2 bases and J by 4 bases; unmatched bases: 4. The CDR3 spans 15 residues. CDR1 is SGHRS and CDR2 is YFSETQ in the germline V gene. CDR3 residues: CASSFSGGFYNEQFF. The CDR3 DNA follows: TGCGCCAGCAGCTTTAGCGGGGGCTTTTACAATGAGCAGTTCTTC.

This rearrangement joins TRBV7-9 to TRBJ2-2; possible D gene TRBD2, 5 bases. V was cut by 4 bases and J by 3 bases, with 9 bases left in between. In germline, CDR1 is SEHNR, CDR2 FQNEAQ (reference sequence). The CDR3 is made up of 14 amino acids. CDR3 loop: CASSWVRDTGELFF. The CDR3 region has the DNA TGTGCCAGCAGCTGGGTGAGGGACACCGGGGAGCTGTTTTTT.

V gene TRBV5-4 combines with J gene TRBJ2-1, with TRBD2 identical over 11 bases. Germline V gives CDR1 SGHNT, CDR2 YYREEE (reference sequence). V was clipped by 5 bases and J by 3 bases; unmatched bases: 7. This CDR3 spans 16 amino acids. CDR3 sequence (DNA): TGTGCCAGCAGAGAAGGGACTAGCGGATTCTACAATGAGCAGTTCTTC. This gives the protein CASREGTSGFYNEQFF. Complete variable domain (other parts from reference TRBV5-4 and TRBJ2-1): ETGVTQSPTHLIKTRGQQVTLRCSSQSGHNTVSWYQQALGQGPQFIFQYYREEENGRGNFPPRFSGLQFPNYSSELNVNALELDDSALYLCASREGTSGFYNEQFFGPGTRLTVL.

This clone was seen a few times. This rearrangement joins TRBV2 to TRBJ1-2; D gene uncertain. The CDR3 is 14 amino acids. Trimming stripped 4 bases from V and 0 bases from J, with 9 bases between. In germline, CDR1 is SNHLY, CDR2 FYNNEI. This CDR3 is CASSGQEANYGYTF. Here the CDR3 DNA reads TGTGCCAGCAGTGGACAAGAAGCTAACTATGGCTACACCTTC.

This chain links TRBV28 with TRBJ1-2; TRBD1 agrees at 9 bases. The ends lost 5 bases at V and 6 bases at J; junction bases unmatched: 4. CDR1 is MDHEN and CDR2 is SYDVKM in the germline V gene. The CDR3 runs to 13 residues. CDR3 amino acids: CASSGDREDGYTF. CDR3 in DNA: TGTGCCAGCAGTGGGGACAGGGAGGATGGCTACACCTTC.

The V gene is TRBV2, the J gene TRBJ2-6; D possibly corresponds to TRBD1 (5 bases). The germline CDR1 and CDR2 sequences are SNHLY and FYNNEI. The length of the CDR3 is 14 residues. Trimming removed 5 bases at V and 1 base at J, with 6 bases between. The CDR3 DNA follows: TGTGCCAGCAGTTACAGGTCTGGGGCCAACGTCCTGACTTTC. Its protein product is CASSYRSGANVLTF.

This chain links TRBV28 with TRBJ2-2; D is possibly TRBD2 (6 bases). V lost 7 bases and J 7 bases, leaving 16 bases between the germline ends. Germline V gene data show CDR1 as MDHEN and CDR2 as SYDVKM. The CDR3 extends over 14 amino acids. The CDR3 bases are TGTGCCAGCAATCCCCTGGGGGAGGTCGGGGAGCTGTTTTTT. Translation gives CASNPLGEVGELFF.

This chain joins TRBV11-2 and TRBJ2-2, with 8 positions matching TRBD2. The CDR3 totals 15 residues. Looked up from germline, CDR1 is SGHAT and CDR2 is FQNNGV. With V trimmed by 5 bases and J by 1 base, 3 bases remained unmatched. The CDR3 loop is CASSPRGGNTGELFF. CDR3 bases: TGTGCCAGCAGCCCCCGGGGGGGGAACACCGGGGAGCTGTTTTTT.

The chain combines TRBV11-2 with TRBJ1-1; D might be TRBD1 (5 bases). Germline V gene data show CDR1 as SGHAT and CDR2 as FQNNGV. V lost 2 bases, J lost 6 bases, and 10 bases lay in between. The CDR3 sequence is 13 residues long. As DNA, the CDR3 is TGTGCCAGCAGCTTAAGGCAGGGCCCTGAAGCTTTCTTT. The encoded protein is CASSLRQGPEAFF.

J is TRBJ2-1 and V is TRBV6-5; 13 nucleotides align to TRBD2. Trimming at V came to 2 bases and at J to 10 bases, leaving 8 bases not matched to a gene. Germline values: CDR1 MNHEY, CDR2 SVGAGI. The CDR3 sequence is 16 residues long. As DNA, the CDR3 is TGTGCCAGCAGTTACCATGGGACTAGCGGGACAGGAGAGCAGTTCTTC. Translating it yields CASSYHGTSGTGEQFF.

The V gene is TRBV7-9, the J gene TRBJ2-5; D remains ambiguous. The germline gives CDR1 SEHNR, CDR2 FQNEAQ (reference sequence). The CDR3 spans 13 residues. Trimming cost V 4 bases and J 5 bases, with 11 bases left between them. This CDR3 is CASSWAVGETQYF. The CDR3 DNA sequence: TGTGCCAGCAGCTGGGCCGTCGGGGAGACCCAGTACTTC.

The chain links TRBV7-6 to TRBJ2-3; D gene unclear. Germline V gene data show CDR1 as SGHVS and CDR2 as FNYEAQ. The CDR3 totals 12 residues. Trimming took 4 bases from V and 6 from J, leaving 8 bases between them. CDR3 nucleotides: TGTGCCAGCAGCTCCACCCGCGATACGCAGTATTTT. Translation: CASSSTRDTQYF. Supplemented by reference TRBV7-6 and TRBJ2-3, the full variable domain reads GAGVSQSPRYKVTKRGQDVALRCDPISGHVSLYWYRQALGQGPEFLTYFNYEAQQDKSGLPNDRFSAERPEGSISTLTIQRTEQRDSAMYRCASSSTRDTQYFGPGTRLTVL.

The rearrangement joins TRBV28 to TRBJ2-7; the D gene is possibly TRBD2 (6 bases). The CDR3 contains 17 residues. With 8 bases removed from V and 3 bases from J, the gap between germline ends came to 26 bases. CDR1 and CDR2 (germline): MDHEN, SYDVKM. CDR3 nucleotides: TGTGCCAGCCGCGACTATTCGACTACGGCGGGGAACTACGAGCAGTACTTC. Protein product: CASRDYSTTAGNYEQYF. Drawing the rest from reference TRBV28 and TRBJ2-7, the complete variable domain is DVKVTQSSRYLVKRTGEKVFLECVQDMDHENMFWYRQDPGLGLRLIYFSYDVKMKEKGDIPEGYSVSREKKERFSLILESASTNQTSMYLCASRDYSTTAGNYEQYFGPGTRLTVT.

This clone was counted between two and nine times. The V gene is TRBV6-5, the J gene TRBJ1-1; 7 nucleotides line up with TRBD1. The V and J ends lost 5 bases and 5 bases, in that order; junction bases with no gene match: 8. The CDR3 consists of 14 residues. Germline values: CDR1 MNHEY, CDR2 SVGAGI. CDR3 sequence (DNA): TGTGCCAGCAGTCCCTGGGACAGTGGGACTGAAGCTTTCTTT. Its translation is CASSPWDSGTEAFF.

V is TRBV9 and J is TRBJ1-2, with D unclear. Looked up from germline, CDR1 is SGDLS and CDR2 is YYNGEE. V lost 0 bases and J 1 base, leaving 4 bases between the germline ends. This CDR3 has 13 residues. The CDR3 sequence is CASSVEHNYGYTF. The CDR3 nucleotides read TGTGCCAGCAGCGTAGAGCATAACTATGGCTACACCTTC.

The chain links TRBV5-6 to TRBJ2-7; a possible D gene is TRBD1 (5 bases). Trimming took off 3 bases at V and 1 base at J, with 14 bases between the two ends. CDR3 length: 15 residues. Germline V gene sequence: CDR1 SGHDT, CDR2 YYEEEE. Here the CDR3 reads CASSYRRVGSYEQYF. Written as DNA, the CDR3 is TGTGCCAGCAGCTATCGCAGGGTAGGGTCCTACGAGCAGTACTTC. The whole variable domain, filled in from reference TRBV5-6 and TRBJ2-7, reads DAGVTQSPTHLIKTRGQQVTLRCSPKSGHDTVSWYQQALGQGPQFIFQYYEEEERQRGNFPDRFSGHQFPNYSSELNVNALLLGDSALYLCASSYRRVGSYEQYFGPGTRLTVT.

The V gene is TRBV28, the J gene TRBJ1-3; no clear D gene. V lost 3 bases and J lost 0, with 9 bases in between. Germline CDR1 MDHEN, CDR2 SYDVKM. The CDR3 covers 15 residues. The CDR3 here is CASSLKSLSGNTIYF. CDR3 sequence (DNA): TGTGCCAGCAGTTTGAAAAGTCTCTCTGGAAACACCATATATTTT.

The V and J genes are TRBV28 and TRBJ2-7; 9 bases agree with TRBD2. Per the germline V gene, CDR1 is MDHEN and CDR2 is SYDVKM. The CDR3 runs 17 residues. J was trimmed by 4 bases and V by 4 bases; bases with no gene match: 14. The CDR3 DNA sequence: TGTGCCAGCAGTTCTACCGTGGGACTAGCAATTTCTTACGAGCAGTACTTC. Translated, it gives CASSSTVGLAISYEQYF.

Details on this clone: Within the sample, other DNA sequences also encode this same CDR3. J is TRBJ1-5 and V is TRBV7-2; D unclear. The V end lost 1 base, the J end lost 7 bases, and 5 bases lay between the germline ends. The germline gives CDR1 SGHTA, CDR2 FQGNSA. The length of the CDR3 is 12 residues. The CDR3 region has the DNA TGTGCCAGCAGCTTAGACTACCAGCCCCAGCATTTT. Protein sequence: CASSLDYQPQHF.

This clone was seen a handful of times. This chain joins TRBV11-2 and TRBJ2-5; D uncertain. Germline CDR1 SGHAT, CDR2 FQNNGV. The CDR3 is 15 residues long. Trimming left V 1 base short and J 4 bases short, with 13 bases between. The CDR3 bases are TGTGCCAGCAGCTTAGCCCCCGGTCGGGCAGAGACCCAGTACTTC. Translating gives CASSLAPGRAETQYF.

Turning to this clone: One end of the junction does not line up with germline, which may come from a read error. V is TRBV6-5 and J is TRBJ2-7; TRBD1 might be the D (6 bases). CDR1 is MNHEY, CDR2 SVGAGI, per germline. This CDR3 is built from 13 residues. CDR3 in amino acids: CASDRGQSDLGNF. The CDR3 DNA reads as TGTGCCAGCGATCGAGGACAGAGCGATTTGGGGAACTTC.

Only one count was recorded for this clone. This CDR3 is CASRSRRGTEAFF. In nucleotides, the CDR3 is TGTGCCAGCAGGTCTAGACGGGGGACTGAAGCTTTCTTT. The V and J genes are TRBV7-3 and TRBJ1-1, with TRBD1 as a possible D gene (5 bases). This CDR3 region has 13 residues. Trimming took off 6 bases at V and 5 bases at J, with 13 bases between the two ends. In germline, CDR1 is SGHTA, CDR2 FQGTGA.

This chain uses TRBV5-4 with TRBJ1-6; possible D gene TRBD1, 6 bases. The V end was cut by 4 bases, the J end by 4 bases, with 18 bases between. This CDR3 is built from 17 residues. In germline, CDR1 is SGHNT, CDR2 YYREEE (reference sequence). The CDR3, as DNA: TGTGCCAGCAGCGGGGGCACAGGGATTGGGTATAATTCACCCCTCCACTTT. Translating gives CASSGGTGIGYNSPLHF. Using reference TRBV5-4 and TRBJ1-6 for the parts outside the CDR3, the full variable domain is ETGVTQSPTHLIKTRGQQVTLRCSSQSGHNTVSWYQQALGQGPQFIFQYYREEENGRGNFPPRFSGLQFPNYSSELNVNALELDDSALYLCASSGGTGIGYNSPLHFGNGTRLTVT.

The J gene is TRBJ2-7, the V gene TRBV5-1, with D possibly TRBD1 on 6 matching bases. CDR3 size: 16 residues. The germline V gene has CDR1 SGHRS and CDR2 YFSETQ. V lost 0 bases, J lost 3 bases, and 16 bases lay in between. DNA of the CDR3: TGCGCCAGCAGCTTGGGAGCCTCCGGGACAAACTACGAGCAGTACTTC. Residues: CASSLGASGTNYEQYF.

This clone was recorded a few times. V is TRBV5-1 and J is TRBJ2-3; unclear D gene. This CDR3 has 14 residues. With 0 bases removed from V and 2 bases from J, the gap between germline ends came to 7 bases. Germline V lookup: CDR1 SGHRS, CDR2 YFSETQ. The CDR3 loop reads CASSLDSYTDTQYF. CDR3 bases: TGCGCCAGCAGCTTGGACAGCTACACAGATACGCAGTATTTT.

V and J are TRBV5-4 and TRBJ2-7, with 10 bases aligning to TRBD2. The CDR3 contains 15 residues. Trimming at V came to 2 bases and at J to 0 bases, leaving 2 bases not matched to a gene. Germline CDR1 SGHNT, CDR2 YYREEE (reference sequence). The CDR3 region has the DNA TGTGCCAGCAGCTTAGCGGGAGGGAGCTCCTACGAGCAGTACTTC. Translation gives CASSLAGGSSYEQYF.